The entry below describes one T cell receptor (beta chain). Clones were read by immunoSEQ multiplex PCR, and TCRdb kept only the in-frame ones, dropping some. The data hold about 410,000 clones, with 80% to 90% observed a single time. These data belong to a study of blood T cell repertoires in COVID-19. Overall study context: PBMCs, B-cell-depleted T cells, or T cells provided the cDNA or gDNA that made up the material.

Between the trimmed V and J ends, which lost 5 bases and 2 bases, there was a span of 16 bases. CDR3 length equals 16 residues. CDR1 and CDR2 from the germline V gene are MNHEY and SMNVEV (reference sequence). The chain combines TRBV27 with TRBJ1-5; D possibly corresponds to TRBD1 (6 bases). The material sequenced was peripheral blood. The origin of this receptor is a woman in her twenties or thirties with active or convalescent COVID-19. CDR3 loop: CASSPRGRGGNQPQHF. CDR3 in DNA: TGTGCCAGCAGTCCCCGAGGCAGGGGCGGCAATCAGCCCCAGCATTTT.